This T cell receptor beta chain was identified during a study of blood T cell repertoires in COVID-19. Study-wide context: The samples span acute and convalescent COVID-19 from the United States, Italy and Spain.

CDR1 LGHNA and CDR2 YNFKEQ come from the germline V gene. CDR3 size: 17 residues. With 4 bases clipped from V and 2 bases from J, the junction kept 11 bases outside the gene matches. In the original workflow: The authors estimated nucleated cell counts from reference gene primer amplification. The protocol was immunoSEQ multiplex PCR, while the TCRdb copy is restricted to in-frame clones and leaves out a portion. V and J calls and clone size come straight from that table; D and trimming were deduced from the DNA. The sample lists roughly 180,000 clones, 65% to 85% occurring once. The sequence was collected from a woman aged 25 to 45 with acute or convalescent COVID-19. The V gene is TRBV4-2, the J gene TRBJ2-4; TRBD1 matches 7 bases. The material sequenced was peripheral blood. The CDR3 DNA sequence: TGTGCCAGCAGCCCAGGGCAGACAGGGAGCTCCAAAAACATTCAGTACTTC. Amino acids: CASSPGQTGSSKNIQYF.